This entry lists 28 T cell receptor beta chains sequenced from one sample in a study of blood T cell repertoires in COVID-19. Clones were sequenced by immunoSEQ multiplex PCR, and TCRdb holds only the in-frame ones, with some missing. Among just under 150,000 clones listed, about 83% were seen once. The sample was peripheral blood. Every receptor here comes from a woman aged 45-60 years with active or convalescent COVID-19.

V usage is TRBV5-1 and J usage is TRBJ1-2; 10 bases map to TRBD1. This CDR3 comprises 16 residues. Trimming took 0 bases from V and 8 from J; bases not matched to a gene: 10. In germline, CDR1 is SGHRS, CDR2 YFSETQ. CDR3 nucleotides: TGCGCCAGCAGCTTGGGGGAGAGACAGGGGGCTGAAGGCTACACCTTC. Its protein is CASSLGERQGAEGYTF.

This clone was observed once. This sequence joins TRBV7-2 and TRBJ1-5, with TRBD1 as a possible D gene (5 bases). The CDR3 is 16 residues long. V lost 2 bases and J 0 bases, leaving 11 bases between the germline ends. Germline loops: CDR1 SGHTA, CDR2 FQGNSA. CDR3 DNA sequence: TGTGCCAGCAGCTTATCCGGGGGGTATAGCAATCAGCCCCAGCATTTT. Translating gives CASSLSGGYSNQPQHF.

The chain combines TRBV7-2 with TRBJ2-2; D is perhaps TRBD2 (6 bases). CDR1 and CDR2 from the germline V gene are SGHTA and FQGNSA. Trimming stripped 5 bases from V and 3 bases from J, with 13 bases between. This CDR3 spans 15 amino acids. This chain's CDR3 is CASSQGLPYTGELFF. The CDR3 DNA reads TGTGCCAGCAGCCAGGGACTCCCGTACACCGGGGAGCTGTTTTTT.

J is TRBJ2-7 and V is TRBV12-2; TRBD1 is taken as the D call from the table, unchecked against the DNA. TRBV12-2 is a documented pseudogene. The CDR3 runs 17 residues. As DNA, the CDR3 is TGTGCAAGTCGCTTAGCCTGGAAAGGCGGACGACCAGGGGAGCAGTACTTC. Its translation is CASRLAWKGGRPGEQYF.

This chain connects TRBV18 to TRBJ1-5; possibly TRBD1 for D (5 bases). V dropped 2 bases and J dropped 6 bases, with 11 bases sitting between them. In germline, CDR1 is KGHSH, CDR2 LQKENI. The CDR3 runs 14 residues. The CDR3 loop reads CASSPGQGGQPQHF. The CDR3 bases are TGTGCCAGCTCACCAGGGCAGGGCGGTCAGCCCCAGCATTTT.

This sequence joins TRBV19 and TRBJ1-2, with D possibly TRBD1 on 5 matching bases. V was shortened by 2 bases and J by 3 bases, with 19 bases between the two germline ends. The CDR3 is 17 residues long. CDR1 and CDR2 from the germline V gene are LNHDA and SQIVND (reference sequence). Written as DNA, the CDR3 is TGTGCCAGTAGTATATGGACACACAATCTCTGGGACTATGGCTACACCTTC. This codes for CASSIWTHNLWDYGYTF.

J is TRBJ2-5 and V is TRBV10-3; 9 nucleotides line up with TRBD1. Germline V CDR1 and CDR2: ENHRY, SYGVKD. CDR3 length: 14 amino acids. With V trimmed by 6 bases and J by 4 bases, 6 bases remained unmatched. The CDR3 sequence: CAISGTGILETQYF. As DNA, the CDR3 is TGTGCCATCAGCGGGACAGGGATTTTAGAGACCCAGTACTTC.

J is TRBJ2-3 and V is TRBV5-4; 12 nucleotides align to TRBD2. The V and J ends lost 4 bases and 0 bases, in that order; junction bases with no gene match: 12. The CDR3 extends over 19 amino acids. The germline V gene encodes CDR1 SGHNT and CDR2 YYREEE (reference sequence). CDR3 sequence reads: CASSTKRLAGVTSTDTQYF. As DNA, the CDR3 is TGTGCCAGCAGCACCAAGCGACTAGCGGGGGTCACTAGCACAGATACGCAGTATTTT.

The chain is built from TRBV11-2 and TRBJ2-7, with 10 nucleotides matching TRBD1. The CDR3 sequence is 19 residues long. V lost 5 bases to trimming and J lost 0 bases; unmatched junction nucleotides: 16. Germline V lookup: CDR1 SGHAT, CDR2 FQNNGV. CDR3 region: CASSVKGTGVLRSSYEQYF. CDR3 bases: TGTGCCAGCAGCGTGAAAGGGACAGGGGTTCTACGGAGCTCCTACGAGCAGTACTTC.

The chain combines TRBV11-2 with TRBJ2-3; TRBD2 might be the D (6 bases). The germline V and J ends were trimmed by 2 bases and 7 bases, with 10 bases remaining between them. The CDR3 sequence is 13 residues long. Germline V gene sequence: CDR1 SGHAT, CDR2 FQNNGV. The DNA of the CDR3 is TGTGCCAGCAGCTTAAGGCGGGGTAATACGCAGTATTTT. The encoded protein is CASSLRRGNTQYF.

V gene TRBV30 combines with J gene TRBJ1-3; TRBD1 matches 7 bases. Germline V gives CDR1 GTSNPN, CDR2 SVGIG (reference sequence). This CDR3 spans 13 amino acids. J was trimmed by 2 bases and V by 6 bases; bases with no gene match: 4. The chain's CDR3 is CACQGEAGNTIYF. The CDR3 region has the DNA TGTGCCTGCCAGGGGGAAGCTGGAAACACCATATATTTT.

The chain employs TRBV21-1 and TRBJ2-3; TRBD2 is taken as the D call from the table, unchecked against the DNA. TRBV21-1 is listed as a pseudogene. There are 18 residues in the CDR3. In DNA, the CDR3 is TGTGCCAGCAGCAAAGCGTCGGGCGAGCGGGAGGGCCCAGATACGCAGTATTTT. This codes for CASSKASGEREGPDTQYF.

The chain recombines TRBV6-5 with TRBJ1-2; 9 bases align to TRBD1. Losses at the gene ends were 6 bases for V and 7 bases for J; bases not matched to a gene: 6. Looked up from germline, CDR1 is MNHEY and CDR2 is SVGAGI. There are 13 residues in the CDR3. The CDR3 loop reads CASRGTGLGGYTF. Written as DNA, the CDR3 is TGTGCCAGCAGGGGGACAGGGTTAGGTGGCTACACCTTC.

The chain combines TRBV30 with TRBJ2-1; D gene ambiguous. In germline, CDR1 is GTSNPN, CDR2 SVGIG (reference sequence). V shed 0 bases and J shed 9 bases, with 6 bases lying between them. CDR3 size: 11 residues. Here the CDR3 reads CAWSVRGEQFF. The CDR3 DNA is TGTGCCTGGAGTGTGAGAGGTGAGCAGTTCTTC.

This chain connects TRBV27 to TRBJ2-1; a weak D match, TRBD1 (7 bases). In germline, CDR1 is MNHEY, CDR2 SMNVEV (reference sequence). The CDR3 extends over 15 amino acids. Trimming took off 6 bases at V and 0 bases at J, with 12 bases between the two ends. The CDR3 DNA reads TGTGCCAGCAGGCCCAGGGGGGTCTCCTACAATGAGCAGTTCTTC. The encoded protein is CASRPRGVSYNEQFF.

This clone turned up a few times. The chain links TRBV6-1 to TRBJ2-7; TRBD1 matches at 8 bases. V lost 1 base and J lost 2; bases outside the gene matches: 1. This CDR3 region has 14 residues. Germline V gives CDR1 MNHNS, CDR2 SASEGT. The CDR3, as DNA: TGTGCCAGCAGTGAAGGGACAGGGACCTACGAGCAGTACTTC. It specifies CASSEGTGTYEQYF.

This sequence joins TRBV30 and TRBJ2-5; 14 bases are a match to TRBD2. Looked up from germline, CDR1 is GTSNPN and CDR2 is SVGIG (reference sequence). The CDR3 spans 15 residues. V was clipped by 2 bases and J by 4 bases; unmatched bases: 3. For the CDR3, the DNA is TGTGCCTGGAGTCTCGGACTAGCGGGGGGAGAGACCCAGTACTTC. Translated, it gives CAWSLGLAGGETQYF.

The V and J genes are TRBV28 and TRBJ1-1, with D perhaps matching TRBD1 (6 bases). Germline loops: CDR1 MDHEN, CDR2 SYDVKM. The V end was cut by 6 bases, the J end by 6 bases, with 23 bases between. The CDR3 totals 16 residues. The CDR3 region is CASSSGQLDHYAEAFF. CDR3 bases: TGTGCCAGCAGCTCTGGACAGCTGGATCATTACGCTGAAGCTTTCTTT.

The V gene is TRBV5-6, the J gene TRBJ1-2, with 9 bases aligning to TRBD1. The CDR3 is 14 amino acids. V gave up 0 bases and J gave up 6 bases; unmatched junction bases: 3. Germline V lookup: CDR1 SGHDT, CDR2 YYEEEE. The CDR3 DNA reads as TGTGCCAGCAGCTTGGTGACAGGGGGTGATGGCTACACCTTC. This translates into CASSLVTGGDGYTF.

The CDR3 sequence is CASREGLFLSETQYF. CDR3 DNA sequence: TGTGCCAGCAGGGAGGGGCTTTTTCTTTCCGAGACCCAGTACTTC. This chain connects TRBV2 to TRBJ2-5; perhaps TRBD2 as D (6 bases). V dropped 6 bases and J dropped 5 bases, with 19 bases sitting between them. This CDR3 has 15 amino acids. CDR1 SNHLY and CDR2 FYNNEI come from the germline V gene.

The chain recombines TRBV5-1 with TRBJ2-1, with TRBD2 identical over 10 bases. There are 13 residues in the CDR3. Trimming at V came to 7 bases and at J to 2 bases, leaving 0 bases not matched to a gene. CDR1 and CDR2 from the germline V gene are SGHRS and YFSETQ. In nucleotides, the CDR3 is TGCGCCAGCGGACTAGCGGCCTACAATGAGCAGTTCTTC. Protein product: CASGLAAYNEQFF.

The rearrangement uses TRBV18 and TRBJ1-5; TRBD1 might be the D (5 bases). The CDR3 runs 13 residues. V dropped 6 bases and J dropped 6 bases, with 12 bases sitting between them. Germline V lookup: CDR1 KGHSH, CDR2 LQKENI. The CDR3 DNA reads as TGTGCCAGCTCGGAAGACAGAGGTCAGCCCCAGCATTTT. Translating it yields CASSEDRGQPQHF.

The rearrangement joins TRBV6-1 to TRBJ1-1; D remains ambiguous. Germline V gene data show CDR1 as MNHNS and CDR2 as SASEGT. V lost 2 bases to trimming and J lost 0 bases, with 7 bases between them. The CDR3 has 14 residues. The DNA of the CDR3 is TGTGCCAGCAGTGAATACGGGATGAACACTGAAGCTTTCTTT. It specifies CASSEYGMNTEAFF.

The genes are TRBV19 and TRBJ1-3, with a tentative D call TRBD1 (5 bases). This CDR3 region has 12 residues. Trimming stripped 11 bases from V and 2 bases from J, with 10 bases between. Germline V CDR1 and CDR2: LNHDA, SQIVND (reference sequence). The CDR3 region is CAVQGTGNTIYF. In DNA form, the CDR3 reads TGTGCCGTTCAGGGTACTGGAAACACCATATATTTT. Drawing the rest from reference TRBV19 and TRBJ1-3, the complete variable domain is DGGITQSPKYLFRKEGQNVTLSCEQNLNHDAMYWYRQDPGQGLRLIYYSQIVNDFQKGDIAEGYSVSREKKESFPLTVTSAQKNPTAFYLCAVQGTGNTIYFGEGSWLTVV.

The CDR3 region has the DNA TGCGCCAGCGACAATCGCGGGGGGCCCTACAATGAGCAGTTCTTC. This codes for CASDNRGGPYNEQFF. This chain uses TRBV5-1 with TRBJ2-1, with 8 bases aligning to TRBD2. Germline V gene lookup returns CDR1 SGHRS and CDR2 YFSETQ. V was pared by 7 bases and J by 2 bases, with 8 bases of the junction left unmatched. The CDR3 loop spans 15 amino acids.

This clone was detected once. The chain uses TRBV2 and TRBJ2-4, with TRBD1 identical over 7 bases. The J segment lost 8 bases and the V segment lost 8 bases, leaving 9 bases of the junction unmatched. Per the germline V gene, CDR1 is SNHLY and CDR2 is FYNNEI. The length of the CDR3 is 13 residues. DNA of the CDR3: TGTGCCAGCTGCCTCGACAGGGATCACATTCAGTACTTC. Protein product: CASCLDRDHIQYF.

This chain uses TRBV9 with TRBJ2-2, with a tentative D call TRBD1 (5 bases). Trimming shortened V by 3 bases and J by 4 bases, and 10 bases separated the two germline ends. Germline V CDR1 and CDR2: SGDLS, YYNGEE. This CDR3 is 14 amino acids long. The CDR3, as DNA: TGTGCCAGCAGCGAGGGGCAGACCACCGGGGAGCTGTTTTTT. It is translated as CASSEGQTTGELFF.

The V gene is TRBV7-6, the J gene TRBJ2-7, with 9 bases matching TRBD1. The CDR3 is 15 amino acids. The junction had 10 bases not matched to a gene; V was cut back by 5 bases and J by 5 bases. Germline CDR1 reads SGHVS; CDR2 reads FNYEAQ. CDR3 loop: CASSPLGQGFDEQYF. The CDR3 region has the DNA TGTGCCAGCAGCCCCCTGGGACAGGGTTTCGACGAGCAGTACTTC. The full variable domain, with the rest looked up from reference TRBV7-6 and TRBJ2-7, is GAGVSQSPRYKVTKRGQDVALRCDPISGHVSLYWYRQALGQGPEFLTYFNYEAQQDKSGLPNDRFSAERPEGSISTLTIQRTEQRDSAMYRCASSPLGQGFDEQYFGPGTRLTVT.